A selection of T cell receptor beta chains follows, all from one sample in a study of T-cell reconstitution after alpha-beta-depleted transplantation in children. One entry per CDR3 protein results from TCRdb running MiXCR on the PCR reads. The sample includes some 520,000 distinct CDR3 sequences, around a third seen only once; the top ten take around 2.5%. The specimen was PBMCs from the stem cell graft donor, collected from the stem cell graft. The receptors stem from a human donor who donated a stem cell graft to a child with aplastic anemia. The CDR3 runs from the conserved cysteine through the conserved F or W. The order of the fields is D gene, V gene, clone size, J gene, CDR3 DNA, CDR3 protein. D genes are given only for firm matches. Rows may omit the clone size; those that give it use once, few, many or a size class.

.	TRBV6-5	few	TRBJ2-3	TGTGCCAGCAGTTACAGACCAGGCGCAGATACGCAGTATTTT	CASSYRPGADTQYF
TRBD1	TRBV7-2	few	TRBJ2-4	TGTGCCAGCAGCCCCCCGGGACAGGGGTTAGCCAAAAACATTCAGTACTTC	CASSPPGQGLAKNIQYF
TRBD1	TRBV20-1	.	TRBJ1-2	TGCAGTGCTAGAGATAGGGACAGGGGGCGTCGAGGCTACACCTTC	CSARDRDRGRRGYTF
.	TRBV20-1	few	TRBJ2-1	TGCAGTGCTAGGAAACTTCCTACCAATGAGCAGTTCTTC	CSARKLPTNEQFF
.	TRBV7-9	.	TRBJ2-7	TGTGCCAGCAGCTCTCGGGGAGGCCTGATCTACGAGCAGTACTTC	CASSSRGGLIYEQYF
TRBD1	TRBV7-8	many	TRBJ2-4	TGTGCCAGCAGCTTTGGGACAGTAGCCAAAAACATTCAGTACTTC	CASSFGTVAKNIQYF
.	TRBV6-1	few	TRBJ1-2	TGTGCCAGCAGTGAGTTGGGCTACACCTTC	CASSELGYTF
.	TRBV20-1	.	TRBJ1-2	TGCAGTGCTAGGATAGGTTCTAACTATGGCTACACCTTC	CSARIGSNYGYTF
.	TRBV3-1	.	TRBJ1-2	TGTGCCAGCAGCCACCTCTTAAATTCCGCGGGCGGCTACACCTTC	CASSHLLNSAGGYTF
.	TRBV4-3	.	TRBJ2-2	TGCGCCAGCAGCCAAGCCCGGGATAGACCGAACACCGGGGAGCTGTTTTTT	CASSQARDRPNTGELFF
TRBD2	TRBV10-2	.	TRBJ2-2	TGCGCCAGCAGTGAGTCGGGAGCGGGGCTAGCCCTGAACACCGGGGAGCTGTTTTTT	CASSESGAGLALNTGELFF
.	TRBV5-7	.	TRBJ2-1	TGTGCCAGCAGCTTGAGTAGAGGGGGGATCGATGAGCAGTTCTTC	CASSLSRGGIDEQFF
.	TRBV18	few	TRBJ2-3	TGTGCCAGCTCACGGGAAGTAGCAGGGAAGGATACGCAGTATTTT	CASSREVAGKDTQYF
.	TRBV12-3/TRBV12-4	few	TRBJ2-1	TGTGCCAGCAGTTTTTCAAGGACTACTTACAATGAGCAGTTCTTC	CASSFSRTTYNEQFF
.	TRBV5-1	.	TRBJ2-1	TGCGCCAGCAGCTTGGGGCCACCCGGGATGGATGAGCAGTTCTTC	CASSLGPPGMDEQFF
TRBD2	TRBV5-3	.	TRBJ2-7	TGTGCCAGAAGCAAGGGACTAGCGGAGGCCTACGAGCAGTACTTC	CARSKGLAEAYEQYF
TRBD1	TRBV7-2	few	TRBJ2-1	TGTGCCAGCAGCCTAGGGACAGGGTCTAAGGCCTACAATGAGCAGTTCTTC	CASSLGTGSKAYNEQFF
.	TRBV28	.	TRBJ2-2	TGTGCCAGCAGCAACATCGTGGGTAACACCGGGGAGCTGTTTTTT	CASSNIVGNTGELFF
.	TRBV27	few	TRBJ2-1	TGTGCCAGCAGTTTGCTGTGGGGTGAGCAGTTCTTC	CASSLLWGEQFF
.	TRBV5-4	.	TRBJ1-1	TGTGCCAGCAGCTTGGGGGAAGGACAAACTGAAGCTTTCTTT	CASSLGEGQTEAFF
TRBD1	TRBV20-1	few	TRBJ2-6	TGCAGTGCTCCGGGACAGGGGGCTTTTGGGGCCAACGTCCTGACTTTC	CSAPGQGAFGANVLTF
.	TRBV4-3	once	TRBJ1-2	TGCGCCAGCAGCCCCTCTGGGGCGGCCCCCTATGGCTACACCTTC	CASSPSGAAPYGYTF
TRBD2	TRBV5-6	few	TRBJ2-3	TGTGCCAGCAGCCAAGGACTAGCGGGAGACACAGATACGCAGTATTTT	CASSQGLAGDTDTQYF
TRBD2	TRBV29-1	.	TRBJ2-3	TGCAGCGTCCGCGGGACTAGCGGGATAAGCACAGATACGCAGTATTTT	CSVRGTSGISTDTQYF
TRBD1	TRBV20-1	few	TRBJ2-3	TGCAGTGCTAGACTCCGGGACAGGGGCGCAGATACGCAGTATTTT	CSARLRDRGADTQYF
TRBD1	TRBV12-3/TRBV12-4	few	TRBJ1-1	TGTGCCAGCAGACAGGGGACCTTTGAAGCTTTCTTT	CASRQGTFEAFF
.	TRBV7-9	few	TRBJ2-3	TGTGCCAGCAAGCTCGGTGGGGGGCAGGGAGATACGCAGTATTTT	CASKLGGGQGDTQYF
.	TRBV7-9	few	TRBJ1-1	TGTGCCAGCACCATCTCGACCGTAGGGAACACTGAAGCTTTCTTT	CASTISTVGNTEAFF
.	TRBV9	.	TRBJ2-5	TGTGCCAGCAGCGGATCCGGGGCCCCGGGAGAGACCCAGTACTTC	CASSGSGAPGETQYF
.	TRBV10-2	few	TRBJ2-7	TGCGCCAGCAGTCGGGTTGCCAGGGATAACGAGCAGTACTTC	CASSRVARDNEQYF